Sequencing of this T cell receptor beta chain was carried out in a study of CD4 T cells in relation to SARS-CoV-2 and coronaviruses. V was clipped by 11 bases and J by 1 base; unmatched bases: 3. The CDR3 consists of 14 residues. Germline CDR1 and CDR2: KGHDR and SFDVKD. Details on this clone: Its antigen is as yet unknown.

Unexposed donor CD4+ T cells date from about 2011-2018, before the COVID-19 pandemic. The cells were cultured for about ten days before CD4+ T cells were isolated. Clones were read by immunoSEQ multiplex PCR, and TCRdb kept only the in-frame ones, dropping some. Found here are 20,000 or so clones, more than 60% of them singletons; the top ten hold roughly 16%. This receptor was obtained from a human donor in good health. The sequenced sample consisted of CD4+ T cells from PBMCs, cultured in vitro. The rearrangement uses TRBV24-1 and TRBJ2-2, with TRBD1 matching 10 bases. For the CDR3, the DNA is TGTGCCATCGGGGACAGGGGGAACACCGGGGAGCTGTTTTTT. Translated: CAIGDRGNTGELFF.